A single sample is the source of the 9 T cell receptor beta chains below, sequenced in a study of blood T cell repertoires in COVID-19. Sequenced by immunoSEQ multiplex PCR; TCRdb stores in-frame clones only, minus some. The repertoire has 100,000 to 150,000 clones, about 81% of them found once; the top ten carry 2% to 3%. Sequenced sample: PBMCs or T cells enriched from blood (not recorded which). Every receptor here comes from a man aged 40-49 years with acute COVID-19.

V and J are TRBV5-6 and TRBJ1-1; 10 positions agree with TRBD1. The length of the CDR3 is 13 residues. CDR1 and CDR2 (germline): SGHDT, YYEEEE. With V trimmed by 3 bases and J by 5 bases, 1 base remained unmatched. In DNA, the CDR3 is TGTGCCAGCAGCTGGGACAGGGGAACTGAAGCTTTCTTT. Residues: CASSWDRGTEAFF.

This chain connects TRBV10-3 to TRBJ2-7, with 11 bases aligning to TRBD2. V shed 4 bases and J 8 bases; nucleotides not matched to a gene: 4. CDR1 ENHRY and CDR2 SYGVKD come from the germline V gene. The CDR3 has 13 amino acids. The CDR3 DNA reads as TGTGCCATCAGTGCCGGACTAGCGGGTCAGCAGTACTTC. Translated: CAISAGLAGQQYF.

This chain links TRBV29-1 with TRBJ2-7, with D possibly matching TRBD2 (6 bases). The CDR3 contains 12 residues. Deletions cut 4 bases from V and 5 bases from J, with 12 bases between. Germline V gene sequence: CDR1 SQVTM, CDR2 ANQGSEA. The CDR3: CSVGGRFNEQYF. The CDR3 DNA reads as TGCAGCGTTGGTGGGAGGTTCAACGAGCAGTACTTC.

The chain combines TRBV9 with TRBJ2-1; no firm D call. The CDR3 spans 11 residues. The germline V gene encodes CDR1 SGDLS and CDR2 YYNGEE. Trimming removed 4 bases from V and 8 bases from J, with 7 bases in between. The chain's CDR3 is CASSPQDEQFF. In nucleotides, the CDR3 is TGTGCCAGCAGCCCCCAGGATGAGCAGTTCTTC.

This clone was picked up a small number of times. CDR3 sequence: CASSFSSNQPQHF. CDR3 in DNA: TGTGCCAGCAGTTTTTCGAGCAATCAGCCCCAGCATTTT. The genes are TRBV12-3 or TRBV12-4 and TRBJ1-5; D gene ambiguous. V was shortened by 3 bases and J by 1 base, with 4 bases between the two germline ends. The CDR3 contains 13 residues.

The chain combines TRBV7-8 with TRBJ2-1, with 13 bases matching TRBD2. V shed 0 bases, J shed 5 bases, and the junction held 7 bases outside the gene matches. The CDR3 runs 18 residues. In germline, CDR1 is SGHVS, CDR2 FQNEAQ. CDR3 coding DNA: TGTGCCAGCAGCTTAGCGCGTAGACTAGCGGGGGGAAACAATGAGCAGTTCTTC. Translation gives CASSLARRLAGGNNEQFF.

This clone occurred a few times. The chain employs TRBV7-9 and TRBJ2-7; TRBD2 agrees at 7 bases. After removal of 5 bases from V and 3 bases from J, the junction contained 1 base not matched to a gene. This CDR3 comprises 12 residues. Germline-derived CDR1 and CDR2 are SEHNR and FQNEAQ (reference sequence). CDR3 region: CASSREVYEQYF. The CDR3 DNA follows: TGTGCCAGCAGCCGGGAGGTCTACGAGCAGTACTTC.

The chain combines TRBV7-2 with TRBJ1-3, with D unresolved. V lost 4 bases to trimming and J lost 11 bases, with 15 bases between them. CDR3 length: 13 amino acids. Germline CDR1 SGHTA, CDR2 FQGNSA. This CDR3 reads CASSSGTLASIYF. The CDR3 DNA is TGTGCCAGCAGCTCGGGAACCTTAGCGTCCATATATTTT.

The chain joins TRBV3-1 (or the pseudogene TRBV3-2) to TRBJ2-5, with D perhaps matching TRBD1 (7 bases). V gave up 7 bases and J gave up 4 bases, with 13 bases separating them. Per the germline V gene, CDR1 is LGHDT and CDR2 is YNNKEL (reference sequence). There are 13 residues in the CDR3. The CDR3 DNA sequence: TGTGCCAGCACCAGGCAGGGGGGAGAGACCCAGTACTTC. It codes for CASTRQGGETQYF.